This passage covers 21 T cell receptor beta chains from one sample sequenced in a study of cytomegalovirus exposure and HLA in healthy donors. PCR primers comprised 60 Vbeta and 13 Jbeta primers. Assay used: immunoSEQ multiplex PCR; TCRdb lists only in-frame clones, some missing. This table lists 50,000 to 70,000 clones. Sequencing was done on a sample of PBMCs. Receptors originate from a woman aged 18-30 years in good health and CMV-seronegative.

J is TRBJ2-7 and V is TRBV19, with 11 bases aligning to TRBD1. The germline gives CDR1 LNHDA, CDR2 SQIVND (reference sequence). The CDR3 is 15 residues long. The V gene end was trimmed by 5 bases and the J gene end by 5 bases; junction bases not matched to a gene: 8. CDR3 in DNA: TGTGCCAGTAGTGTCGTATGGGACAGGGGGAACGAGCAGTACTTC. Its protein product is CASSVVWDRGNEQYF.

The CDR3 is CASTDSNGDYHYGYTF. CDR3 coding DNA: TGTGCCAGCACCGACTCCAATGGGGACTACCACTATGGCTACACCTTC. The rearrangement joins TRBV7-9 to TRBJ1-2, with D perhaps TRBD1 (5 bases). Germline V gives CDR1 SEHNR, CDR2 FQNEAQ (reference sequence). The V end was cut by 7 bases, the J end by 3 bases, with 21 bases between. The CDR3 spans 16 residues.

The chain's CDR3 is CASRRGQENSPLHF. CDR3 nucleotides: TGCGCCAGCAGACGGGGACAGGAGAATTCACCCCTCCACTTT. The chain links TRBV5-1 to TRBJ1-6; TRBD1 matches at 8 bases. The CDR3 consists of 14 residues. Germline loops: CDR1 SGHRS, CDR2 YFSETQ. V gave up 5 bases and J gave up 7 bases; unmatched junction bases: 5.

The chain has TRBV4-2 and TRBJ1-5, with a tentative D call TRBD1 (5 bases). This CDR3 is built from 15 residues. Germline V lookup: CDR1 LGHNA, CDR2 YNFKEQ. Trimming stripped 0 bases from V and 4 bases from J, with 10 bases between. As DNA, the CDR3 is TGTGCCAGCAGCCAAGATGTGGGGCAGAATCAGCCCCAGCATTTT. Translated: CASSQDVGQNQPQHF.

The gene calls are TRBV29-1 and TRBJ1-1; D remains ambiguous. V was shortened by 2 bases and J by 5 bases, with 9 bases between the two germline ends. CDR3 length: 12 residues. Germline CDR1 SQVTM, CDR2 ANQGSEA. CDR3 nucleotides: TGCAGCGTTGAATCCGGGAGTACTGAAGCTTTCTTT. This encodes CSVESGSTEAFF.

The V gene is TRBV4-1, the J gene TRBJ1-4; D remains ambiguous. V was cut by 1 base and J by 1 base, with 7 bases left in between. This CDR3 is built from 15 residues. Germline CDR1 is MGHRA and CDR2 is YSYEKL. CDR3 nucleotides: TGCGCCAGCAGCCAAGTTATAGAAACTAATGAAAAACTGTTTTTT. This sequence encodes CASSQVIETNEKLFF.

V usage is TRBV5-4 and J usage is TRBJ2-7; TRBD1 is a possible D gene (6 bases). The CDR3 extends over 15 amino acids. V lost 4 bases and J lost 0, with 14 bases in between. The germline CDR1 and CDR2 sequences are SGHNT and YYREEE (reference sequence). The CDR3 sequence: CASSLQTGRSYEQYF. CDR3 nucleotide sequence: TGTGCCAGCAGCCTCCAGACAGGCCGCTCCTACGAGCAGTACTTC.

The chain is built from TRBV7-9 and TRBJ1-1; D is possibly TRBD1 (6 bases). The germline gives CDR1 SEHNR, CDR2 FQNEAQ (reference sequence). The CDR3 is 13 residues long. V lost 5 bases and J 5 bases, leaving 12 bases between the germline ends. CDR3 loop: CASSRTQGTEAFF. CDR3 nucleotide sequence: TGTGCCAGCAGCAGAACACAGGGTACTGAAGCTTTCTTT.

The rearrangement links TRBV5-1 to TRBJ2-3; TRBD2 aligns across 16 bases. CDR1 SGHRS and CDR2 YFSETQ come from the germline V gene. This CDR3 contains 18 residues. Unmatched junction bases numbered 4, after V lost 3 bases and J lost 0 bases. In DNA form, the CDR3 reads TGCGCCAGCAGCTGGGGACTAGCGGGGGGGCATAGCACAGATACGCAGTATTTT. The encoded protein is CASSWGLAGGHSTDTQYF. Full variable domain (rest looked up from reference TRBV5-1 and TRBJ2-3): KAGVTQTPRYLIKTRGQQVTLSCSPISGHRSVSWYQQTPGQGLQFLFEYFSETQRNKGNFPGRFSGRQFSNSRSEMNVSTLELGDSALYLCASSWGLAGGHSTDTQYFGPGTRLTVL.

Turning to this clone: Other DNA variants within this sample encode the same CDR3. The J gene is TRBJ1-1, the V gene TRBV7-9; 9 bases are a match to TRBD1. J gave up 1 base and V 4 bases, and 1 base lay outside the gene matches. Germline assignment: CDR1 SEHNR and CDR2 FQNEAQ (reference sequence). The CDR3 has 14 amino acids. Here the CDR3 DNA reads TGTGCCAGCAGCTGGGGACAGGGGAACACTGAAGCTTTCTTT. Translated: CASSWGQGNTEAFF. Combining the CDR3 with reference TRBV7-9 and TRBJ1-1 gives the whole variable domain DTGVSQNPRHKITKRGQNVTFRCDPISEHNRLYWYRQTLGQGPEFLTYFQNEAQLEKSRLLSDRFSAERPKGSFSTLEIQRTEQGDSAMYLCASSWGQGNTEAFFGQGTRLTVV.

The V call is TRBV4-1, the J call TRBJ2-3, with 7 positions matching TRBD2. V lost 5 bases, J lost 4 bases, and 12 bases stayed unmatched. The germline V gene encodes CDR1 MGHRA and CDR2 YSYEKL. The CDR3 is made up of 16 amino acids. CDR3 nucleotides: TGCGCCAGCAGCTTCCGAGGACTAGTTCTCGCAGATACGCAGTATTTT. It yields the protein CASSFRGLVLADTQYF.

The V call is TRBV5-6, the J call TRBJ2-2, with unresolved D. Trimming pared 2 bases from V and 3 bases from J, leaving 2 bases between. CDR1 SGHDT and CDR2 YYEEEE come from the germline V gene. This CDR3 is 12 amino acids long. In nucleotides, the CDR3 is TGTGCCAGCAGCTTCTACACCGGGGAGCTGTTTTTT. This sequence encodes CASSFYTGELFF.

This rearrangement joins TRBV6-5 to TRBJ1-1; maybe TRBD1 (5 bases). In germline, CDR1 is MNHEY, CDR2 SVGAGI. The CDR3 length is 13 residues. Between the trimmed V and J ends, which lost 5 bases and 4 bases, there was a span of 11 bases. CDR3 in amino acids: CASSVGHLTEAFF. The CDR3 bases are TGTGCCAGCAGTGTAGGACACCTCACTGAAGCTTTCTTT.

J is TRBJ2-1 and V is TRBV23-1; 7 nucleotides agree with TRBD2. TRBV23-1 is known as an ORF, though its function is uncertain. The ends lost 3 bases at V and 0 bases at J; junction bases unmatched: 5. The CDR3 sequence is 16 residues long. CDR3 sequence: CASSQSSGDSYNEQFF. For the CDR3, the DNA is TGCGCCAGCAGTCAGTCCAGCGGGGACTCCTACAATGAGCAGTTCTTC.

The V call is TRBV10-3, the J call TRBJ2-7, with 7 positions matching TRBD2. Germline V gene sequence: CDR1 ENHRY, CDR2 SYGVKD. CDR3 length: 14 amino acids. V shed 6 bases, J shed 0 bases, and the junction held 5 bases outside the gene matches. CDR3 sequence reads: CAIRDLADSYEQYF. The CDR3 DNA follows: TGTGCCATCAGGGACCTAGCGGACTCCTACGAGCAGTACTTC.

The chain links TRBV6-1 to TRBJ2-1; 12 bases align to TRBD2. V was pared by 5 bases and J by 8 bases, with 4 bases of the junction left unmatched. Germline V lookup: CDR1 MNHNS, CDR2 SASEGT. CDR3 length equals 14 residues. CDR3 sequence reads: CASSPTSGRHEQFF. CDR3 in DNA: TGTGCCAGCAGTCCGACTAGCGGGAGACATGAGCAGTTCTTC.

V usage is TRBV9 and J usage is TRBJ2-7, with D possibly TRBD1 on 5 matching bases. The CDR3 consists of 14 residues. Trimming took off 2 bases at V and 3 bases at J, with 12 bases between the two ends. Germline CDR1 and CDR2: SGDLS and YYNGEE. CDR3 nucleotides: TGTGCCAGCAGCGTCGAAGGGGCCCACTACGAGCAGTACTTC. Translating it yields CASSVEGAHYEQYF.

The rearrangement links TRBV11-3 to TRBJ2-7; 8 nucleotides match TRBD2. The CDR3 is 16 residues long. CDR1 is SGHNT and CDR2 is YENEEA in the germline V gene. J gave up 4 bases and V 5 bases, and 13 bases lay outside the gene matches. The CDR3 coding sequence is TGTGCCAGCAGCCCCCAGGGAGGCGGGGGGCTATACGAGCAGTACTTC. It codes for CASSPQGGGGLYEQYF.

The chain uses TRBV6-5 and TRBJ1-2; D not certain. Germline V gene data show CDR1 as MNHEY and CDR2 as SVGAGI. The CDR3 contains 13 residues. The V end was cut by 8 bases, the J end by 0 bases, with 10 bases between. The CDR3 bases are TGTGCCAGCCAGGAAACTCCTAACTATGGCTACACCTTC. This sequence encodes CASQETPNYGYTF.

The rearrangement joins TRBV5-1 to TRBJ2-1; perhaps TRBD2 as D (5 bases). Germline V lookup: CDR1 SGHRS, CDR2 YFSETQ. CDR3 length: 13 amino acids. The V end lost 5 bases, the J end lost 7 bases, and 13 bases lay between the germline ends. CDR3 region: CASSPNTRNEQFF. DNA of the CDR3: TGCGCCAGCAGTCCGAATACTAGGAATGAGCAGTTCTTC.

The gene calls are TRBV29-1 and TRBJ2-7; D remains ambiguous. V lost 4 bases, J lost 5 bases, and 9 bases lay in between. The CDR3 is 11 residues long. Germline-derived CDR1 and CDR2 are SQVTM and ANQGSEA. The CDR3 region has the DNA TGCAGCGTTGTTGGCCTTCACGAGCAGTACTTC. This sequence encodes CSVVGLHEQYF.